The 16 T cell receptor beta chains listed next were all sequenced from one sample in a study of identical twins' blood T cells. From the 5' RACE reads, TCRdb called clonotypes with MiXCR, one entry per CDR3 protein. Of around 380,000 distinct CDR3 sequences in the sample, about 28% were seen once. Sample: PBMCs. The origin of the receptors is a woman aged 18-49 years in good health.

As for this clonotype: It may be a read error: a sequence one base away is much more abundant. The chain recombines TRBV20-1 with TRBJ1-2, with unresolved D. CDR1 DFQATT and CDR2 SNEGSKA come from the germline V gene (reference sequence). CDR3 size: 14 residues. DNA for the CDR3: TGCAGTTCTAGAGATGGGGAAGTTTCGACTGGCTACACCTTC. Translating gives CSSRDGEVSTGYTF.

The chain joins TRBV27 to TRBJ2-7; 8 nucleotides agree with TRBD1. The CDR3 has 15 amino acids. V shed 6 bases, J shed 0 bases, and the junction held 7 bases outside the gene matches. CDR1 and CDR2 from the germline V gene are MNHEY and SMNVEV (reference sequence). CDR3 residues: CASSRDRRSSYEQYF. In DNA form, the CDR3 reads TGTGCCAGCAGCCGGGACAGGAGGAGCTCCTACGAGCAGTACTTC.

This clonotype has only a few counts. This rearrangement joins TRBV20-1 to TRBJ1-5; unclear D gene. The CDR3 length is 14 residues. Germline assignment: CDR1 DFQATT and CDR2 SNEGSKA (reference sequence). V was trimmed by 0 bases and J by 2 bases, leaving 8 bases between them. The CDR3 region is CSARDPRGNQPQHF. CDR3 DNA sequence: TGCAGTGCTAGAGATCCGAGGGGCAATCAGCCCCAGCATTTT.

The chain uses TRBV27 and TRBJ2-2; D possibly uses TRBD1 or TRBD2 (5 bases each). Trimming pared 11 bases from V and 6 bases from J, leaving 31 bases between. The CDR3 is 18 amino acids. From germline, CDR1 is MNHEY and CDR2 SMNVEV (reference sequence). The CDR3 protein is CADSSFLGFGGSAGELFF. The CDR3 DNA reads TGTGCCGACAGTTCCTTTCTAGGATTTGGGGGTAGCGCCGGGGAGCTGTTTTTT.

The chain combines TRBV13 with TRBJ2-1; no definite D call. CDR3 length: 14 amino acids. Germline assignment: CDR1 PRHDT and CDR2 FYEKMQ (reference sequence). Trimming took 2 bases from V and 2 from J, leaving 7 bases between them. The CDR3 is CASSLRTAYNEQFF. CDR3 sequence (DNA): TGTGCCAGCAGCTTAAGAACGGCCTACAATGAGCAGTTCTTC.

The table lists this clonotype with a few counts. CDR3 in amino acids: CAALTTDTQYF. CDR3 bases: TGCGCCGCTCTGACCACAGATACGCAGTATTTT. This chain uses TRBV10-2 with TRBJ2-3; no clear D. Per germline, CDR1 WSHSY and CDR2 SAAADI. Trimming removed 11 bases at V and 2 bases at J, with 8 bases between. CDR3 length equals 11 residues.

This clonotype has only a few counts. Sequence at one end of the junction differs from germline and may be a read error. The chain links TRBV19 to TRBJ1-3; D gene ambiguous. The CDR3 length is 15 residues. Germline lookup yields CDR1 LNHDA and CDR2 SQIVND (reference sequence). CDR3 bases: TGTGCCAGTAGCTTCGGATTTTCATCTGGGAACACCATATATTTT. Its protein product is CASSFGFSSGNTIYF.

The chain joins TRBV5-1 to TRBJ1-1; D is unresolved. V was trimmed by 0 bases and J by 5 bases, leaving 11 bases between them. This CDR3 is built from 14 residues. The germline V gene has CDR1 SGHRS and CDR2 YFSETQ. CDR3 loop: CASSLVLEGTEAFF. The CDR3 coding sequence is TGCGCCAGCAGCTTGGTACTCGAAGGAACTGAAGCTTTCTTT.

This clonotype was counted only a few times. This chain joins TRBV6-5 and TRBJ1-1; 9 positions match TRBD1. Germline V gene data show CDR1 as MNHEY and CDR2 as SVGAGI. CDR3 length equals 14 residues. The V segment lost 4 bases and the J segment 7 bases; nucleotides outside the gene matches: 7. CDR3 region: CASSSTGGGREAFF. For the CDR3, the DNA is TGTGCCAGCAGTTCTACAGGGGGCGGACGTGAAGCTTTCTTT.

This clonotype was picked up a small number of times. The rearrangement joins TRBV19 to TRBJ1-2; 7 nucleotides line up with TRBD1. V was pared by 5 bases and J by 4 bases, with 13 bases of the junction left unmatched. Per germline, CDR1 LNHDA and CDR2 SQIVND (reference sequence). The CDR3 sequence is 16 residues long. The CDR3 DNA sequence: TGTGCCAGTAGTCCGTTTACAGGGGATACCTTCTATGGCTACACCTTC. Translating it yields CASSPFTGDTFYGYTF.

The table lists this clonotype with many counts. The chain has TRBV12-3 or TRBV12-4 and TRBJ2-4; D not resolved. Trimming removed 3 bases from V and 0 bases from J, with 6 bases in between. The CDR3 has 14 amino acids. The CDR3 DNA follows: TGTGCCAGCAGTTTTAGCAGAGCCAAAAACATTCAGTACTTC. Its translation: CASSFSRAKNIQYF.

This clonotype was observed a few times. The rearrangement links TRBV20-1 to TRBJ1-4; perhaps TRBD1 as D (6 bases). The germline V gene encodes CDR1 DFQATT and CDR2 SNEGSKA (reference sequence). This CDR3 is 16 amino acids long. V was shortened by 1 base and J by 8 bases, with 20 bases between the two germline ends. The CDR3 DNA sequence: TGCAGTGCTAGAGCGGGACACCTCGTCTATGAAGAAAAACTGTTTTTT. This codes for CSARAGHLVYEEKLFF.

This clonotype was observed at least ten times. This rearrangement joins TRBV20-1 to TRBJ1-6; D uncertain. V was cut by 0 bases and J by 0 bases, with 6 bases left in between. The CDR3 has 15 amino acids. Germline loops: CDR1 DFQATT, CDR2 SNEGSKA (reference sequence). CDR3 sequence: CSARDTGSYNSPLHF. In nucleotides, the CDR3 is TGCAGTGCTAGAGACACCGGCTCCTATAATTCACCCCTCCACTTT.

This chain uses TRBV9 with TRBJ1-5; D is ambiguous. Germline V gene sequence: CDR1 SGDLS, CDR2 YYNGEE. V lost 3 bases, J lost 10 bases, and 14 bases lay in between. This CDR3 is built from 13 residues. CDR3 protein: CASSATDLRPQHF. DNA for the CDR3: TGTGCCAGCAGCGCCACCGACCTACGTCCCCAGCATTTT.

This clonotype was observed a few times. The rearrangement uses TRBV5-4 and TRBJ2-3, with D possibly being TRBD1 or TRBD2 (5 bases each). Trimming shortened V by 4 bases and J by 5 bases, and 20 bases separated the two germline ends. The germline V gene encodes CDR1 SGHNT and CDR2 YYREEE (reference sequence). The CDR3 consists of 16 residues. DNA for the CDR3: TGTGCCAGCAGCGCTCCGGGACGCCGGTTTGAAGATACGCAGTATTTT. It specifies CASSAPGRRFEDTQYF.

This sequence joins TRBV6-5 and TRBJ2-3; a weak D match, TRBD2 (6 bases). The CDR3 has 14 amino acids. Germline values: CDR1 MNHEY, CDR2 SVGAGI. The germline V and J ends were trimmed by 7 bases and 3 bases, with 14 bases remaining between them. The CDR3: CASTMMSGTDTQYF. CDR3 nucleotide sequence: TGTGCCAGCACCATGATGAGCGGGACAGATACGCAGTATTTT.